This T cell receptor beta chain was documented in a study of neurological immune-mediated disorders. The cDNA came from 5'RACE, which used 10-nucleotide random UMIs. TCRdb processed the 5' RACE reads anew with MiXCR; each CDR3 protein has one entry. The sample lists roughly 74,000 distinct CDR3 sequences; roughly 5.6% were seen once. This CDR3 region has 15 residues. Losses at the gene ends were 4 bases for V and 4 bases for J; bases not matched to a gene: 5. Per the germline V gene, CDR1 is MGHDK and CDR2 is SYGVNS. This clonotype was counted ten times or more. This receptor was identified in a man between 18 and 35 years old with multiple sclerosis. Sequencing was done on a sample of PBMCs. This rearrangement joins TRBV25-1 to TRBJ1-2; 11 bases are a match to TRBD1. This CDR3 is CASSASGTGGYGYTF. The CDR3 DNA follows: TGTGCCAGCAGTGCCTCCGGGACAGGGGGCTATGGCTACACCTTC.